This is a list of T cell receptor beta chains from one sample in a study of beta chain features in type 1 diabetes. Here immunoSEQ multiplex PCR was the method, and the copy in TCRdb shows in-frame clones only, minus some. The repertoire holds about 470,000 clones, with 30% as singletons. Sequencing used naive CD4+ T cells from blood. Receptors originate from a man between 18 and 35 years old in good health. CDR3s include the opening cysteine and the closing phenylalanine or tryptophan. Each record gives: D gene, V gene, J gene, clone size, CDR3 protein, CDR3 DNA. D genes are given only for firm matches. Only some rows state a clone size, as once, few, many or a class for expanded clones.

d_gene: .; v_gene: TRBV11-2; j_gene: TRBJ2-7; abundance: few; CDR3aa: CASSLVPAGPYEQYF; CDR3nt: TGTGCCAGCAGCTTAGTCCCGGCAGGACCCTACGAGCAGTACTTC
d_gene: TRBD2; v_gene: TRBV6-5; j_gene: TRBJ2-7; abundance: .; CDR3aa: CASSYSTSGRTEQYF; CDR3nt: TGTGCCAGCAGTTACTCGACTAGCGGGAGGACCGAGCAGTACTTC
d_gene: TRBD2; v_gene: TRBV4-1; j_gene: TRBJ2-5; abundance: .; CDR3aa: CASSQRRGLAGETQYF; CDR3nt: TGCGCCAGCAGCCAGAGGAGGGGACTAGCGGGAGAGACCCAGTACTTC
d_gene: .; v_gene: TRBV25-1; j_gene: TRBJ1-1; abundance: few; CDR3aa: CASSELAGTEAFF; CDR3nt: TGTGCCAGCAGTGAATTGGCAGGCACTGAAGCTTTCTTT
d_gene: .; v_gene: TRBV9; j_gene: TRBJ2-1; abundance: few; CDR3aa: CASSVSWGPEQFF; CDR3nt: TGTGCCAGCAGCGTATCATGGGGGCCTGAGCAGTTCTTC
d_gene: TRBD2; v_gene: TRBV28; j_gene: TRBJ2-3; abundance: .; CDR3aa: CASSLAPAGGTQYF; CDR3nt: TGTGCCAGCAGTTTGGCGCCGGCCGGGGGGACGCAGTATTTT
d_gene: .; v_gene: TRBV30; j_gene: TRBJ1-5; abundance: .; CDR3aa: CAWARQNNQPQHF; CDR3nt: TGTGCCTGGGCCCGACAGAATAATCAGCCCCAGCATTTT
d_gene: .; v_gene: TRBV5-1; j_gene: TRBJ2-2; abundance: .; CDR3aa: CASSLESGRTGELFF; CDR3nt: TGCGCCAGCAGCTTGGAGTCAGGGCGAACCGGGGAGCTGTTTTTT
d_gene: .; v_gene: TRBV5-1; j_gene: TRBJ2-3; abundance: few; CDR3aa: CASRRDSTDTQYF; CDR3nt: TGCGCCAGCAGACGGGACAGCACAGATACGCAGTATTTT
d_gene: .; v_gene: TRBV6-5; j_gene: TRBJ2-7; abundance: .; CDR3aa: CASRQDGTYEQYF; CDR3nt: TGTGCCAGCAGACAGGACGGGACCTACGAGCAGTACTTC
d_gene: .; v_gene: TRBV30; j_gene: TRBJ1-5; abundance: few; CDR3aa: CAWRGLGAGQPQHF; CDR3nt: TGTGCCTGGAGGGGTTTGGGCGCGGGTCAGCCCCAGCATTTT
d_gene: .; v_gene: TRBV30; j_gene: TRBJ2-1; abundance: .; CDR3aa: CAWSPTENEQFF; CDR3nt: TGTGCCTGGAGCCCTACAGAGAATGAGCAGTTCTTC
d_gene: .; v_gene: TRBV5-1; j_gene: TRBJ2-3; abundance: .; CDR3aa: CASSLASDTQYF; CDR3nt: TGCGCCAGCAGCTTGGCGTCGGATACGCAGTATTTT
d_gene: .; v_gene: TRBV5-4; j_gene: TRBJ2-1; abundance: .; CDR3aa: CASSSIRGSSYNEQFF; CDR3nt: TGTGCCAGCAGCTCGATTCGGGGGAGCTCCTACAATGAGCAGTTCTTC
d_gene: .; v_gene: TRBV7-8; j_gene: TRBJ2-7; abundance: .; CDR3aa: CASSLSLRDDEQYF; CDR3nt: TGTGCCAGCAGCTTATCGCTACGTGATGACGAGCAGTACTTC
d_gene: TRBD2; v_gene: TRBV7-9; j_gene: TRBJ2-7; abundance: few; CDR3aa: CASSLGGTSGRAYEQYF; CDR3nt: TGTGCCAGCAGCTTAGGAGGGACTAGCGGGAGGGCCTACGAGCAGTACTTC
d_gene: .; v_gene: TRBV29-1; j_gene: TRBJ2-5; abundance: few; CDR3aa: CSVGWRDRNLQETQYF; CDR3nt: TGCAGCGTTGGTTGGAGGGACAGAAACCTTCAAGAGACCCAGTACTTC
d_gene: TRBD1; v_gene: TRBV29-1; j_gene: TRBJ1-2; abundance: .; CDR3aa: CSVEVILRDRYYGYTF; CDR3nt: TGCAGCGTTGAAGTCATACTCCGGGACAGATACTATGGCTACACCTTC
d_gene: .; v_gene: TRBV9; j_gene: TRBJ2-1; abundance: .; CDR3aa: CASSVVGGAYNEQFF; CDR3nt: TGTGCCAGCAGCGTAGTGGGGGGCGCTTACAATGAGCAGTTCTTC
d_gene: .; v_gene: TRBV7-2; j_gene: TRBJ2-1; abundance: .; CDR3aa: CASSPIGPQFF; CDR3nt: TGTGCCAGCAGCCCAATCGGACCCCAGTTCTTC
d_gene: .; v_gene: TRBV5-1; j_gene: TRBJ2-7; abundance: few; CDR3aa: CASSLDRGGYEQYF; CDR3nt: TGCGCCAGCAGCTTGGATCGGGGTGGATACGAGCAGTACTTC
d_gene: .; v_gene: TRBV25-1; j_gene: TRBJ2-5; abundance: .; CDR3aa: CASSERAAVGGETQYF; CDR3nt: TGTGCCAGCAGTGAACGGGCAGCGGTTGGGGGTGAGACCCAGTACTTC
d_gene: .; v_gene: TRBV30; j_gene: TRBJ2-1; abundance: few; CDR3aa: CACRVAQYYNEQFF; CDR3nt: TGTGCCTGCCGGGTAGCGCAATACTACAATGAGCAGTTCTTC
d_gene: .; v_gene: TRBV5-1; j_gene: TRBJ2-3; abundance: .; CDR3aa: CASSPSTARGDTQYF; CDR3nt: TGCGCCAGCAGTCCCTCGACAGCCCGAGGGGATACGCAGTATTTT
d_gene: TRBD2; v_gene: TRBV2; j_gene: TRBJ2-7; abundance: few; CDR3aa: CASSAQGLAEGEQYF; CDR3nt: TGTGCCAGCAGTGCCCAGGGACTAGCGGAGGGGGAGCAGTACTTC